This T cell receptor beta chain comes out of a study of identical twins. Using its own MiXCR run on the 5' RACE reads, TCRdb lists one record per CDR3 protein. The sample lists some 660,000 distinct CDR3 sequences, over 8.5% occurring once. Another study also made use of these data, one on yellow fever vaccine responses in identical twins.

This TCR came from a young woman in good health. Sequenced: PBMCs.

The CDR3 protein is CASSTQTARDTGELFF. CDR3 sequence (DNA): TGTGCCAGCAGCACGCAGACAGCGAGGGACACCGGGGAGCTGTTTTTT. V and J are TRBV7-9 and TRBJ2-2; D is perhaps TRBD1 or TRBD2 (5 bases each). V gave up 5 bases and J gave up 3 bases, with 16 bases separating them. This CDR3 region has 16 residues. The germline CDR1 and CDR2 sequences are SEHNR and FQNEAQ (reference sequence).